This T cell receptor beta chain was retrieved from a study of OX40 agonist ivuxolimab in advanced cancers. Looking at the study overall: Mean age approximately 61 years, range about 20 to 79; approximately 83% male.

Measured with immunoSEQ multiplex PCR; TCRdb has only the in-frame clones, and not every one. This sample carries more than 50,000 clones, around 93% of them seen once, and the ten largest clones take about 19%. V lost 1 base, J lost 2 bases, and 17 bases stayed unmatched. The germline gives CDR1 LGHNA, CDR2 YSLEER. CDR3 length: 20 residues. This receptor was obtained from an adult with an advanced solid tumor such as melanoma, head and neck, liver or kidney cancer. The sequences come from CD4+ or CD8+ T cells sorted from blood, collected in a trial of the OX40 agonist ivuxolimab. The gene calls are TRBV4-3 and TRBJ2-1; 7 bases are shared with TRBD2. The CDR3 loop reads CASSQVPFWASGDTYNEQFF. The CDR3 nucleotides are TGCGCCAGCAGCCAAGTCCCCTTTTGGGCTAGCGGTGATACCTACAATGAGCAGTTCTTC.